The rows below give T cell receptor beta chains drawn from one sample of a study of T cells in Graves' hyperthyroidism and ophthalmopathy. In TCRdb, the multiplex PCR reads were re-called with MiXCR into one record per CDR3 protein. The sample consists of roughly 740,000 distinct CDR3 sequences, approximately 16% of them appearing once. The sample taken for sequencing was blood. The receptors were sampled from a man younger than 30 with Graves' hyperthyroidism. CDR3s include the opening cysteine and the closing phenylalanine or tryptophan. The D gene is left open where the match is weak. Size is omitted from some rows. Given values are once, few, many or a class for expanded clones.

V gene	J gene	clone size	D gene	CDR3 length	CDR3 DNA	CDR3 protein
TRBV11-3	TRBJ1-3	.	.	15	TGTGCCAGCAGCGGAACATACGGGACAAAACACACCATATATTTT	CASSGTYGTKHTIYF
TRBV30	TRBJ1-1	many	TRBD1	12	TGTGCCTGGGAGGACAGGAACTCCAAAGCTTTCTTT	CAWEDRNSKAFF
TRBV15	TRBJ2-7	.	.	15	TGTGCCACCAGCAGAGATCGCCGGAGCCCCGTCGAGCAGTACTTC	CATSRDRRSPVEQYF
TRBV6-2/TRBV6-3	TRBJ2-3	many	TRBD2	15	TGTGCCAGCAGCGACGGGCGACGGGAGGGGGATACGCAGTATTTT	CASSDGRREGDTQYF
TRBV3-1	TRBJ2-3	many	.	12	TGTGCCAGCAGCCAAGATCGAAATACGCAGTATTTT	CASSQDRNTQYF
TRBV7-9	TRBJ2-3	many	.	16	TGTGCCAGCAGCTCCACCATCAACGAGCCAGGGGATACGCAGTATTTT	CASSSTINEPGDTQYF
TRBV20-1	TRBJ2-3	many	TRBD1	16	TGCAGTGCTAGAGATCCGACAGGGGGGATGTCAGATACGCAGTATTTT	CSARDPTGGMSDTQYF
TRBV18	TRBJ1-5	many	.	13	TGTGCCAGCTCAGGGGCCGGGGCCAAGGCCCAGCATTTT	CASSGAGAKAQHF
TRBV20-1	TRBJ1-6	many	.	13	TGCAGTGCCGGGGGGGACTATAATTCACCCCTCCACTTT	CSAGGDYNSPLHF
TRBV28	TRBJ2-4	many	TRBD2	14	TGTGCCAGCAGTCAAGGACTAGTTCGTAACATTCAGTACTTC	CASSQGLVRNIQYF
TRBV29-1	TRBJ2-5	.	.	12	TGCAGCCTCCCACCCAGGGAAGAGACCCAGTACTTC	CSLPPREETQYF
TRBV30	TRBJ2-1	many	.	12	TGTGCCTGGAGTGTACTTCGGGATGAGCAGTTCTTC	CAWSVLRDEQFF
TRBV5-1	TRBJ1-2	many	TRBD1	14	TGCGCCAGCAGCAGGACAGGGGGCTCGAATGGCTACACCTTC	CASSRTGGSNGYTF
TRBV7-3	TRBJ2-1	.	TRBD2	18	TGTGCCAGCAGCACTGGGACTAGCGGGAGGGCTACCAACAATGAGCAGTTCTTC	CASSTGTSGRATNNEQFF
TRBV28	TRBJ1-1	many	TRBD1	16	TGTGCCAGCAAGTGGGATCGGGACAGGGTGGACACTGAAGCTTTCTTT	CASKWDRDRVDTEAFF
TRBV2	TRBJ2-7	many	.	11	TGTGCCAGCAGAGGACAGAACGAGCAGTACTTC	CASRGQNEQYF
TRBV11-2	TRBJ2-1	many	TRBD2	14	TGTGCCAGCAGCTCGTGGACTAGCGGTAATGAGCAGTTCTTC	CASSSWTSGNEQFF
TRBV28	TRBJ1-1	many	TRBD1	14	TGTGCCACCACCAACAGGGGGATCGTCACTGAAGCTTTCTTT	CATTNRGIVTEAFF
TRBV10-3	TRBJ1-1	.	.	16	TGTGCCAGCAGCCTCAGGGGCTCTGCGATGAACACTGAAGCTTTCTTT	CASSLRGSAMNTEAFF
TRBV3-1	TRBJ2-2	few	.	15	TGTGCCAGCAGCCTTGGGGTGAGGAACACCGGGGAGCTGTTTTTT	CASSLGVRNTGELFF
TRBV27	TRBJ2-2	many	.	13	TGTGCCAGCAGTTCCCAGGGGTACGGGGAGCTGTTTTTT	CASSSQGYGELFF
TRBV28	TRBJ1-1	many	.	14	TGTGCCAGCAGCCGCCAGCCCATGAACACTGAAGCTTTCTTT	CASSRQPMNTEAFF
TRBV30	TRBJ1-1	.	TRBD1	11	TGTGCCCTTGACAGGGGCACTGAAGCTTTCTTT	CALDRGTEAFF
TRBV9	TRBJ2-2	.	.	15	TGTGCCAGCAGCACGCGGACAGCCGACACCGGGGAGCTGTTTTTT	CASSTRTADTGELFF
TRBV6-1	TRBJ2-4	few	.	14	TGTGCCAGCAGCGCGACAGGACTTTTTAACATTCAGTACTTC	CASSATGLFNIQYF
TRBV5-4	TRBJ2-5	once	.	15	TGTGCCAGCAGCTTGGGCTCAGGGGAAAAAGAGACCCAGTACTTC	CASSLGSGEKETQYF
TRBV30	TRBJ2-3	.	TRBD2	17	TGTGCCTGGAGTGTACGGGTTCTAGCGGGAATGATAGATACGCAGTATTTT	CAWSVRVLAGMIDTQYF
TRBV6-2/TRBV6-3	TRBJ2-1	.	.	13	TGTGCCAGCAGATGGGCTCTCTACAATGAGCAGCTCTTC	CASRWALYNEQLF
TRBV27	TRBJ2-3	few	TRBD1	16	TGTGTCAGCAGTTCCCCCTACAGGGGGAGAACAGATACGCAGTATTTT	CVSSSPYRGRTDTQYF